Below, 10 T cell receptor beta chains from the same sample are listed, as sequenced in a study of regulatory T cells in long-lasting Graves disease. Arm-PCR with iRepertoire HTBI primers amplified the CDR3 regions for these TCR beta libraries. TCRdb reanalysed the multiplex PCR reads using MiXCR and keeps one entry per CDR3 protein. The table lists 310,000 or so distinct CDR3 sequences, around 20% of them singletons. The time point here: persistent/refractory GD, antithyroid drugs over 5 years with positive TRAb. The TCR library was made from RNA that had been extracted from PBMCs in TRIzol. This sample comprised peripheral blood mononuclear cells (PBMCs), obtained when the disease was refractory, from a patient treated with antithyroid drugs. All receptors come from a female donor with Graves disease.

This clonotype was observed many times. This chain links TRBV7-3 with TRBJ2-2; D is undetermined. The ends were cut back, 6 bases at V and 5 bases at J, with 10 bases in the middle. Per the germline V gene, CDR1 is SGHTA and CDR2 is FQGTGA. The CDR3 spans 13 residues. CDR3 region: CASSFASTGELFF. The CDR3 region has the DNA TGTGCCAGCAGTTTCGCATCTACCGGGGAGCTGTTTTTT.

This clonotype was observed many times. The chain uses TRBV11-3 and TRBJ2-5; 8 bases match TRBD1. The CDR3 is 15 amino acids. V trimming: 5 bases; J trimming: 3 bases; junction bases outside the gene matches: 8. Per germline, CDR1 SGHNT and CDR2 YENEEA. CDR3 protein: CASSPRTGFKETQYF. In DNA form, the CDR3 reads TGTGCCAGCAGCCCACGGACAGGGTTTAAAGAGACCCAGTACTTC.

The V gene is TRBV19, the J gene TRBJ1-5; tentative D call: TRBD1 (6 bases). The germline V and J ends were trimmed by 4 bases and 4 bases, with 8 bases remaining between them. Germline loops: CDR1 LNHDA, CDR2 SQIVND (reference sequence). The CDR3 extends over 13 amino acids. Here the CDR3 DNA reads TGTGCCAGTAGTAAGGACAGAAATCAGCCCCAGCATTTT. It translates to CASSKDRNQPQHF. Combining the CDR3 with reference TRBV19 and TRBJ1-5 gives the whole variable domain DGGITQSPKYLFRKEGQNVTLSCEQNLNHDAMYWYRQDPGQGLRLIYYSQIVNDFQKGDIAEGYSVSREKKESFPLTVTSAQKNPTAFYLCASSKDRNQPQHFGDGTRLSIL.

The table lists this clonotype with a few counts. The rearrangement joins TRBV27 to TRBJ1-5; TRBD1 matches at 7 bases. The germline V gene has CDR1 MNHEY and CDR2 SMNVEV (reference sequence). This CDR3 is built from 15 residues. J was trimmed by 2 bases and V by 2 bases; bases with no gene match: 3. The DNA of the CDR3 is TGTGCCAGCAGTTTAGACAGGGAGGGCAATCAGCCCCAGCATTTT. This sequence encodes CASSLDREGNQPQHF.

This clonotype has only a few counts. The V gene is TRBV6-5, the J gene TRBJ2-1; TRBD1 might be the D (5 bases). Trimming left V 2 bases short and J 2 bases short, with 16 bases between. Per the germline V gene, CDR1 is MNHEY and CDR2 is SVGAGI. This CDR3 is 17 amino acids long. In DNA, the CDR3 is TGTGCCAGCAGTTACGGTACAGGCGGTGGTGCCTACAATGAGCAGTTCTTC. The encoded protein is CASSYGTGGGAYNEQFF.

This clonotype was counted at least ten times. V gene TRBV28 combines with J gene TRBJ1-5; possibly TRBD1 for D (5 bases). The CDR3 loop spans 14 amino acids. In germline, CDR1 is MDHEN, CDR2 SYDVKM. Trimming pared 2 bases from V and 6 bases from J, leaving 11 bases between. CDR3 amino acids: CASSLGQGFQPQHF. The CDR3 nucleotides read TGTGCCAGCAGTTTAGGGCAGGGTTTTCAGCCCCAGCATTTT.

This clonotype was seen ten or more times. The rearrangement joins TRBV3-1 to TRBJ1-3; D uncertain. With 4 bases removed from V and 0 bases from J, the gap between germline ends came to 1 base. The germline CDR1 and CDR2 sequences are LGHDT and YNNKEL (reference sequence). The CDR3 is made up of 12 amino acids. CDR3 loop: CASSPSGNTIYF. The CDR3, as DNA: TGTGCCAGCAGCCCCTCTGGAAACACCATATATTTT.

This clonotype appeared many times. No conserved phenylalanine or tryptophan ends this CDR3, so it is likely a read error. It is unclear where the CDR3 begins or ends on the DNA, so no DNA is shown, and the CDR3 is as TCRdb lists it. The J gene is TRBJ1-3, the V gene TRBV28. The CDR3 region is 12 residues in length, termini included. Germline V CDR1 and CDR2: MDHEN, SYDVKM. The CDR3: CASSFRVEPPEY.

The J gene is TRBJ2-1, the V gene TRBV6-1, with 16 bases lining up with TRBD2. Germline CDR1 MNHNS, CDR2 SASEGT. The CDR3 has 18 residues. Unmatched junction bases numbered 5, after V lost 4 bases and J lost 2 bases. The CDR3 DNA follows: TGTGCCAGCAGTGTGGGGACTAGCGGGAGGGGTACCTACAATGAGCAGTTCTTC. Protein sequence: CASSVGTSGRGTYNEQFF.

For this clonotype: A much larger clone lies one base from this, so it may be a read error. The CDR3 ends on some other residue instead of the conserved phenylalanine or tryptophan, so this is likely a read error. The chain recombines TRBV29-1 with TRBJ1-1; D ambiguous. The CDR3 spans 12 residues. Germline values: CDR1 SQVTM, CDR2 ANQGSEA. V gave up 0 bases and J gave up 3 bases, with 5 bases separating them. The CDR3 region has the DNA TGCAGCGTTGAAGACGGGGACACTGAAGCTTTCTCT. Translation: CSVEDGDTEAFS.